The T cell receptor beta chain described here comes from a study of beta chain features in type 1 diabetes. The study reverse transcribed the entire isolated RNA, so it sequenced expressed TCRB transcripts. Profiling relied on immunoSEQ multiplex PCR, and the TCRdb table lists in-frame clones only, not all of them. The sample yields more than 300,000 clones, about 12% seen once. This CDR3 has 15 residues. CDR1 LGHNA and CDR2 YSLEER come from the germline V gene. The junction had 5 bases not matched to a gene; V was cut back by 0 bases and J by 9 bases. Comment on this clone: Its specificity is not known.

Whole-study results and caveats: Type 1 diabetes patients had fewer VDJ junction insertions and more deletions.

This receptor was identified in a young man in good health. Sequencing was performed on naive CD4+ T cells from blood. The chain carries TRBV4-3 and TRBJ2-5, with TRBD2 identical over 12 bases. CDR3 in amino acids: CASSQDVLAGGAQYF. The CDR3 coding sequence is TGCGCCAGCAGCCAAGATGTGCTAGCGGGGGGGGCCCAGTACTTC.